This TCR beta chain was sequenced during a study of blood T cell repertoires in COVID-19. V was trimmed by 4 bases and J by 11 bases, leaving 11 bases between them. The CDR3 consists of 11 residues. Data came from immunoSEQ multiplex PCR; TCRdb stores just in-frame clones and leaves some out. Among roughly 100,000 clones listed, around 90% were seen once. The J gene is TRBJ1-1, the V gene TRBV12-3 or TRBV12-4; D unresolved. The TCR originated in an older woman with acute or convalescent COVID-19. The material sequenced was peripheral blood. The CDR3 spells CASSSGVWAFF. CDR3 coding DNA: TGTGCCAGCAGTTCTGGAGTATGGGCTTTCTTT.